This paragraph reports one T cell receptor (beta chain). The antigen is undetermined. TCRdb's copy holds only in-frame clones and misses some; the assay was immunoSEQ multiplex PCR. Of about 97,000 clones in the sample, 75% to 95% are singletons; the top ten hold about 16%. The CDR3 is made up of 14 amino acids. With 4 bases removed from V and 3 bases from J, the gap between germline ends came to 12 bases. Per the germline V gene, CDR1 is MNHNS and CDR2 is SASEGT. This entry comes from a study of graft-versus-host responses after intestinal transplantation. Study-wide findings and caveats: In recipient marrow, GvH clones were found, and some appeared first in ileum or blood.

This receptor was identified in a human patient who received an intestinal transplant, so some T cells may come from the graft donor. J is TRBJ1-1 and V is TRBV6-1; D may be TRBD1 (5 bases). The sample here was PBMCs, taken about 450 days after intestinal transplant. The chain's CDR3 is CASSVMWGDTEAFF. The CDR3 DNA is TGTGCCAGCAGTGTGATGTGGGGGGACACTGAAGCTTTCTTT.